These T cell receptor beta chains were read from a single sample in a study of OX40 agonist ivuxolimab in advanced cancers. Assay used: immunoSEQ multiplex PCR; TCRdb lists only in-frame clones, some missing. The repertoire includes tens of thousands of clones, more than 80% of them detected once, and about 2.5% sits in the top ten. The starting material was CD4+ or CD8+ T cells sorted from blood, obtained in a trial of the OX40 agonist ivuxolimab. Receptors originate from an adult with an advanced solid tumor such as melanoma, head and neck, liver or kidney cancer. Each CDR3 is given with its conserved first and last residue. The D gene is left open where the match is weak. Rows may omit the clone size; those that give it use once, few, many or a size class.

d_call clone_size j_call v_call cdr3_aa cdr3_nt
NA NA TRBJ1-2 TRBV5-4 CASRSRGLAQNWDGYTF TGTGCCAGCAGATCACGGGGGCTGGCTCAAAATTGGGATGGCTACACCTTC
TRBD1 NA TRBJ1-1 TRBV5-4 CASSQDYSGQAFFTEAFF TGTGCCAGCAGCCAAGATTATTCGGGACAGGCCTTTTTTACTGAAGCTTTCTTT
TRBD1 NA TRBJ1-2 TRBV6-1 CASSEAAGGIYGYTF TGTGCCAGCAGTGAAGCGGCAGGGGGGATCTATGGCTACACCTTC
NA few TRBJ1-2 TRBV5-4 CASSLTGAYGYTF TGTGCCAGCAGCTTGACAGGAGCGTATGGCTACACCTTC
NA NA TRBJ2-1 TRBV2 CASSEALRPVVVQRKDNEQFF TGTGCCAGCAGTGAAGCGCTTCGGCCGGTGGTCGTCCAGCGGAAAGACAATGAGCAGTTCTTC
NA NA TRBJ1-1 TRBV14 CASSQLLDTEAFF TGTGCCAGCAGCCAACTCTTGGACACTGAAGCTTTCTTT
TRBD1 NA TRBJ1-2 TRBV7-2 CASSLETGVYGYTF TGTGCCAGCAGCTTGGAGACAGGGGTCTATGGCTACACCTTC
NA NA TRBJ2-5 TRBV18 CASSPGSRETQYF TGTGCCAGCTCACCAGGTAGCCGGGAGACCCAGTACTTC
TRBD2 NA TRBJ2-3 TRBV5-4 CASSSRLAGTDTQYF TGTGCCAGCAGCTCCCGACTAGCGGGCACAGATACGCAGTATTTT
NA NA TRBJ1-5 TRBV4-1 CASTEGPPYLSTDTQHF TGCGCCAGCACTGAGGGGCCCCCCTACCTTAGCACAGATACGCAGCATTTT
NA NA TRBJ2-1 TRBV5-8 CASSGLSYNEQFF TGTGCCAGCAGCGGGTTGTCCTACAATGAGCAGTTCTTC
TRBD2 NA TRBJ2-7 TRBV7-2 CASSQWALADAYEQYF TGTGCCAGCAGCCAGTGGGCACTAGCGGACGCCTACGAGCAGTACTTC
NA NA TRBJ1-2 TRBV29-1 CSVEIYAVYGYTF TGCAGCGTTGAAATATATGCTGTCTATGGCTACACCTTC
NA NA TRBJ2-3 TRBV7-9 CASSLEGTTDTQYF TGTGCCAGCAGCCTAGAGGGGACCACAGATACGCAGTATTTT
TRBD1 NA TRBJ2-7 TRBV5-1 CASSSTTQGYEQYF TGCGCCAGCAGCTCGACTACACAGGGGTACGAGCAGTACTTC
NA NA TRBJ1-4 TRBV10-3 CAISERLGPNEKLFF TGTGCCATCAGTGAGAGGCTGGGTCCTAATGAAAAACTGTTTTTT
NA NA TRBJ2-1 TRBV27 CASSFRVTGRHNEQFF TGTGCCAGCAGTTTTAGGGTTACGGGGAGGCACAATGAGCAGTTCTTC
NA NA TRBJ1-3 TRBV6-5 CASMGAMSSGNTIYF TGTGCCAGCATGGGGGCGATGAGCTCTGGAAACACCATATATTTT
TRBD1 NA TRBJ2-5 TRBV27 CASSLRDSQETQYF TGTGCCAGCAGTTTAAGGGACAGCCAAGAGACCCAGTACTTC
TRBD1 NA TRBJ1-1 TRBV9 CASSYLPQGTEAFF TGTGCCAGCAGCTACCTACCACAGGGGACTGAAGCTTTCTTT
NA few TRBJ1-5 TRBV19 CASSIGPYSNQPQHF TGTGCCAGTAGTATTGGCCCATATAGCAATCAGCCCCAGCATTTT
TRBD2 NA TRBJ2-3 TRBV7-3 CASSSGTSGSTDTQYF TGTGCCAGCAGCTCCGGGACTAGCGGGAGCACAGATACGCAGTATTTT
TRBD2 NA TRBJ2-3 TRBV19 CASSSQVSGRRNTQYF TGTGCCAGTAGTAGTCAGGTTAGCGGGAGAAGGAATACGCAGTATTTT
NA NA TRBJ2-5 TRBV5-1 CASSLESGVGETQYF TGCGCCAGCAGCTTGGAGTCCGGGGTCGGAGAGACCCAGTACTTC
NA NA TRBJ1-3 TRBV5-1 CASKAGNSGNTIYF TGCGCCAGCAAGGCAGGGAACTCTGGAAACACCATATATTTT
NA NA TRBJ1-1 TRBV11-3 CASSLKVQGNTEAFF TGTGCCAGCAGCTTGAAGGTACAGGGTAACACTGAAGCTTTCTTT
NA NA TRBJ2-1 TRBV19 CASSIGQPYNEQFF TGTGCCAGTAGTATTGGACAGCCCTACAATGAGCAGTTCTTC
NA NA TRBJ1-2 TRBV7-9 CASSLGVGYGYTF TGTGCCAGCAGCTTAGGGGTGGGCTATGGCTACACCTTC
NA NA TRBJ1-1 TRBV5-6 CASSRLMNTEAFF TGTGCCAGCAGCCGTCTTATGAACACTGAAGCTTTCTTT
NA NA TRBJ1-2 TRBV6-6 CASSYQGGYTF TGTGCCAGCAGTTATCAGGGTGGCTACACCTTC
TRBD1 NA TRBJ1-2 TRBV9 CASRRQGVDGYTF TGTGCCAGCAGAAGACAGGGTGTCGATGGCTACACCTTC
TRBD1 NA TRBJ1-1 TRBV6-6 CASRQWTGYTEAFF TGTGCCAGCAGACAATGGACAGGCTACACTGAAGCTTTCTTT
TRBD1 NA TRBJ2-3 TRBV7-6 CASSLGQGDTDTQYF TGTGCCAGCAGCTTAGGACAGGGGGACACAGATACGCAGTATTTT
NA NA TRBJ2-7 TRBV5-1 CASRRQESYEQYF TGCGCCAGCAGGCGACAGGAGTCCTACGAGCAGTACTTC
TRBD1 NA TRBJ1-2 TRBV7-8 CASRSGTGGYGYTF TGTGCCAGCAGATCCGGGACAGGGGGCTATGGCTACACCTTC
TRBD2 NA TRBJ2-3 TRBV5-1 CASSLVPGTSGRDTQYF TGCGCCAGCAGCTTGGTCCCCGGGACTAGCGGGAGGGATACGCAGTATTTT
NA once TRBJ2-7 TRBV7-2 CASRRAPYEQYF TGTGCCAGCCGAAGGGCACCCTACGAGCAGTACTTC